The present entry profiles one T cell receptor beta chain with its context. Antigen unknown. The PCR had 60 Vbeta and 13 Jbeta primers. TCRdb keeps only in-frame clones here, not all; method: immunoSEQ multiplex PCR. The sample yields fewer than 200,000 clones, about 65% seen once. These data are taken from a study of cytomegalovirus exposure and HLA in healthy donors. Overall study results and limits: Roughly uniform sequencing depth across donors was assumed, possibly incorrectly.

The CDR3 spans 17 residues. CDR1 and CDR2 from the germline V gene are SGHRS and YFSETQ. V was cut by 0 bases and J by 2 bases, with 15 bases left in between. The sequence came from a man between 40 and 49 years old in good health and CMV-seropositive. Material: PBMCs. The chain is built from TRBV5-1 and TRBJ1-3; tentative D call: TRBD1 (5 bases). Here the CDR3 reads CASSLAGSGGAGNTIYF. CDR3 nucleotides: TGCGCCAGCAGCTTGGCCGGCTCCGGGGGAGCTGGAAACACCATATATTTT.